Presented here are 22 T cell receptor beta chains from one specimen sequenced in a study of blood T cell repertoires in COVID-19. Profiled with immunoSEQ multiplex PCR; TCRdb holds only in-frame clones, not every one. The data hold approximately 300,000 clones, with roughly 90% observed a single time. The specimen was PBMCs or T cells enriched from blood (not recorded which). These receptors all come from a woman in her thirties who had been exposed to COVID-19.

This rearrangement joins TRBV27 to TRBJ1-5; perhaps TRBD1 as D (6 bases). With 6 bases removed from V and 0 bases from J, the gap between germline ends came to 15 bases. The CDR3 is 16 residues long. In germline, CDR1 is MNHEY, CDR2 SMNVEV (reference sequence). The chain's CDR3 is CASRTRGGLSNQPQHF. CDR3 in DNA: TGTGCCAGCAGAACCCGGGGGGGCCTTAGCAATCAGCCCCAGCATTTT.

This rearrangement joins TRBV10-1 to TRBJ1-4, with 7 bases identical to TRBD1. The V gene end was trimmed by 6 bases and the J gene end by 4 bases; junction bases not matched to a gene: 8. Per the germline V gene, CDR1 is WNHNN and CDR2 is SYGVQD (reference sequence). The CDR3 is 15 residues long. The CDR3: CASSGGDSHNEKLFF. The CDR3 nucleotides are TGCGCCAGCAGCGGAGGGGACAGCCATAATGAAAAACTGTTTTTT.

The chain uses TRBV5-1 and TRBJ1-2, with a weak D call TRBD1 (5 bases). The CDR3 covers 13 residues. Trimming took off 4 bases at V and 5 bases at J, with 12 bases between the two ends. Germline-derived CDR1 and CDR2 are SGHRS and YFSETQ. The DNA of the CDR3 is TGCGCCAGCAGCCGGGTGGAGGGGTATGGCTACACCTTC. This sequence encodes CASSRVEGYGYTF.

This rearrangement joins TRBV9 to TRBJ1-3, with 8 positions matching TRBD1. The ends lost 3 bases at V and 2 bases at J; junction bases unmatched: 4. The CDR3 spans 15 residues. The germline V gene encodes CDR1 SGDLS and CDR2 YYNGEE. The CDR3 DNA reads as TGTGCCAGCAGCGCTGGACAGGGCACTGGAAACACCATATATTTT. Its translation is CASSAGQGTGNTIYF.

V is TRBV29-1 and J is TRBJ2-2; 8 nucleotides align to TRBD1. Germline lookup yields CDR1 SQVTM and CDR2 ANQGSEA. Unmatched junction bases numbered 6, after V lost 4 bases and J lost 5 bases. This CDR3 has 14 amino acids. CDR3 in DNA: TGCAGCGTTGCTGTACAGGGGGAAACCGGGGAGCTGTTTTTT. Encoded protein: CSVAVQGETGELFF.

This sequence joins TRBV12-3 or TRBV12-4 and TRBJ1-1; D not resolved. The V end was cut by 3 bases, the J end by 8 bases, with 7 bases between. This CDR3 region has 11 residues. The CDR3 region is CASSFSQEAFF. CDR3 bases: TGTGCCAGCAGTTTCTCTCAGGAAGCTTTCTTT.

This chain connects TRBV4-1 to TRBJ2-5; TRBD1 aligns across 9 bases. The CDR3 has 16 residues. The V gene end was trimmed by 1 base and the J gene end by 1 base; junction bases not matched to a gene: 4. Germline CDR1 reads MGHRA; CDR2 reads YSYEKL. CDR3 loop: CASSQGGQGLQETQYF. CDR3 nucleotide sequence: TGCGCCAGCAGCCAAGGGGGACAGGGCCTCCAAGAGACCCAGTACTTC.

The chain combines TRBV5-1 with TRBJ2-7; 9 bases align to TRBD1. CDR3 size: 15 residues. V lost 4 bases to trimming and J lost 6 bases; unmatched junction nucleotides: 11. Germline loops: CDR1 SGHRS, CDR2 YFSETQ. In nucleotides, the CDR3 is TGCGCCAGCAGCAGGGACAGGGTTGGAGTGGGCGAGCAGTACTTC. It is translated as CASSRDRVGVGEQYF.

The chain recombines TRBV3-1 (or the pseudogene TRBV3-2) with TRBJ2-7; 7 bases map to TRBD2. Per germline, CDR1 LGHDT and CDR2 YNNKEL (reference sequence). The CDR3 contains 15 residues. V lost 5 bases, J lost 3 bases, and 10 bases stayed unmatched. CDR3 bases: TGTGCCAGCAGCTACCGGGACTATAGTATCTACGAGCAGTACTTC. It specifies CASSYRDYSIYEQYF.

This rearrangement joins TRBV5-1 to TRBJ1-1; D not resolved. CDR1 is SGHRS and CDR2 is YFSETQ in the germline V gene. The CDR3 is made up of 14 amino acids. V was clipped by 2 bases and J by 5 bases, with 13 bases between them. As DNA, the CDR3 is TGCGCCAGCAGCTTCGGAGCCGGGGAGACTGAAGCTTTCTTT. It is translated as CASSFGAGETEAFF.

The genes are TRBV30 and TRBJ2-7; D perhaps matches TRBD1 (5 bases). The germline gives CDR1 GTSNPN, CDR2 SVGIG (reference sequence). The CDR3 spans 14 residues. Trimming took off 1 base at V and 0 bases at J, with 10 bases between the two ends. The CDR3 reads CAWSDDSFSYEQYF. The CDR3 DNA sequence: TGTGCCTGGAGTGATGACAGTTTCTCCTACGAGCAGTACTTC.

In its sample, this clone was seen a few times. V usage is TRBV10-3 and J usage is TRBJ2-7; a possible D gene is TRBD1 (6 bases). V was clipped by 2 bases and J by 6 bases, with 11 bases between them. Looked up from germline, CDR1 is ENHRY and CDR2 is SYGVKD. CDR3 length: 13 amino acids. DNA of the CDR3: TGTGCCATCAGTGAGACACAGGGTATCGAGCAGTACTTC. This encodes CAISETQGIEQYF.

V is TRBV4-1 and J is TRBJ2-5; D is unresolved. The CDR3 covers 14 residues. V lost 1 base, J lost 2 bases, and 8 bases lay in between. Germline V gene data show CDR1 as MGHRA and CDR2 as YSYEKL. The DNA for the CDR3 is TGCGCCAGCAGCCAAGGTCCAGGACAAGAGACCCAGTACTTC. This translates into CASSQGPGQETQYF.

This clone is a singleton in its sample. The chain carries TRBV27 and TRBJ2-7; TRBD2 agrees at 8 bases. Unmatched junction bases numbered 3, after V lost 6 bases and J lost 2 bases. Germline V lookup: CDR1 MNHEY, CDR2 SMNVEV (reference sequence). The CDR3 contains 13 residues. In nucleotides, the CDR3 is TGTGCCAGCAGACTAGCGGCTCCCTACGAGCAGTACTTC. Its translation is CASRLAAPYEQYF.

This sequence joins TRBV7-9 and TRBJ1-6, with D perhaps matching TRBD1 (5 bases). CDR3 size: 15 residues. Germline loops: CDR1 SEHNR, CDR2 FQNEAQ (reference sequence). Trimming removed 3 bases from V and 7 bases from J, with 13 bases in between. The CDR3 spells CASSFVGGSNSPLHF. In DNA, the CDR3 is TGTGCCAGCAGCTTCGTCGGGGGGAGCAATTCACCCCTCCACTTT.

The chain links TRBV19 to TRBJ1-1; TRBD1 is a possible D gene (5 bases). Trimming cost V 1 base and J 4 bases, with 10 bases left between them. The CDR3 runs 14 residues. Looked up from germline, CDR1 is LNHDA and CDR2 is SQIVND (reference sequence). The CDR3 DNA reads as TGTGCCAGTAGTATAGGGACCGGGGGCACTGAAGCTTTCTTT. Amino acid sequence: CASSIGTGGTEAFF.

The chain has TRBV12-3 or TRBV12-4 and TRBJ2-1; D is unclear. CDR3 size: 12 residues. Trimming took 6 bases from V and 7 from J, leaving 10 bases between them. The CDR3 nucleotides read TGTGCCAGCAGCGGTCTGTGGAATGAGCAGTTCTTC. Its protein product is CASSGLWNEQFF.

This clone was recorded only once. This sample includes further DNA sequences coding for the same CDR3. The rearrangement links TRBV24-1 to TRBJ1-2; D is perhaps TRBD1 (6 bases). The CDR3 extends over 14 amino acids. The V end was cut by 4 bases, the J end by 2 bases, with 10 bases between. CDR1 and CDR2 (germline): KGHDR, SFDVKD. The CDR3 loop is CATSDLTGNYGYTF. The CDR3 coding sequence is TGTGCCACCAGTGACCTCACAGGGAACTATGGCTACACCTTC.

The CDR3 loop is CATSRDPQGAREKLFF. The DNA of the CDR3 is TGTGCCACCAGCAGAGATCCACAGGGGGCTCGCGAAAAACTGTTTTTT. The rearrangement links TRBV15 to TRBJ1-4, with 9 bases identical to TRBD1. V lost 0 bases and J lost 8; bases outside the gene matches: 7. CDR1 is LNHNV and CDR2 is YYDKDF in the germline V gene (reference sequence). The CDR3 runs 16 residues.

V gene TRBV15 combines with J gene TRBJ1-1; TRBD1 matches at 7 bases. V lost 4 bases, J lost 3 bases, and 2 bases stayed unmatched. CDR3 length: 13 residues. Germline V gene data show CDR1 as LNHNV and CDR2 as YYDKDF (reference sequence). The CDR3 sequence is CATSKGADTEAFF. The CDR3 DNA is TGTGCCACCAGCAAGGGGGCTGACACTGAAGCTTTCTTT.

The CDR3 DNA is TGTGCCAGCAGGGATCCCCGGACAGCTAACTATGGCTACACCTTC. This encodes CASRDPRTANYGYTF. This sequence joins TRBV6-6 and TRBJ1-2, with a tentative D call TRBD1 (6 bases). The germline V gene encodes CDR1 MNHNY and CDR2 SVGAGI (reference sequence). V lost 6 bases to trimming and J lost 0 bases, with 14 bases between them. The CDR3 consists of 15 residues.

The chain has TRBV7-2 and TRBJ2-1; no clear D. CDR1 is SGHTA and CDR2 is FQGNSA in the germline V gene. This CDR3 spans 13 amino acids. V was cut by 2 bases and J by 10 bases, with 12 bases left in between. The CDR3 DNA follows: TGTGCCAGCAGCTTATCTGGGCTCGGCGAGCAGTTCTTC. Translation: CASSLSGLGEQFF.